The T cell receptor (beta chain) under discussion was sequenced for a study of cytotoxic CD8 clonotypes in ibrutinib-treated CLL. Study context: Following a median around 13 months of treatment, with a range of 6 to 36, response samples were taken. Average yields of approximately 230,000 productive templates and tens of thousands of productive rearrangements characterized the samples.

General study findings and limits: Public clonotypes occurred uncommonly; on treatment, they contracted or remained stable. Clonality went up at the time of ibrutinib response, stayed stable in sustained remission, and later dropped back toward its baseline level at progression.

Only in-frame clones appear in the TCRdb table, and some are missing; sequencing was by immunoSEQ multiplex PCR. The table lists over 25,000 clones, approximately 60% of them singletons. Details on this clone: The antigen remains unidentified.

The sequence was collected from a human donor with chronic lymphocytic leukemia. The sequencing here drew on PBMCs, taken before ibrutinib treatment.

DNA for the CDR3: TGTGCCAGCAGTGTCAGGGTAAGCCAGCCCCAGCATTTT. Protein: CASSVRVSQPQHF. The V and J genes are TRBV27 and TRBJ1-5, with a possible D match to TRBD1 (5 bases). CDR1 is MNHEY, CDR2 SMNVEV, per germline (reference sequence). This CDR3 contains 13 residues. V was pared by 5 bases and J by 7 bases, with 12 bases between.